This T cell receptor beta chain was captured in a study of cytomegalovirus exposure and HLA in healthy donors. There are 15 residues in the CDR3. Germline lookup yields CDR1 MDHEN and CDR2 SYDVKM. V dropped 6 bases and J dropped 6 bases, with 18 bases sitting between them. PCR was performed using 60 Vbeta and 13 Jbeta primers. Study processing details: Counted up in a later analysis, unique TCR beta chains came to 65 million to 100 million, with about 9.9 million shared. Sequencing used immunoSEQ multiplex PCR; TCRdb keeps in-frame clones, though not all of them. V, J and clone size are taken as reported in that table, and D and trimming were inferred from the DNA itself. The sample consists of fewer than 250,000 clones, 70% to 75% of them appearing once. With respect to this clone: Its matching antigen is unknown.

General observations from the study: Earlier analysis found most TCR beta V segments productive about 87% or about 30% of the time. CMV antigen specificity was confirmed in vitro for three CMV-associated chains. The sole available immune exposure information was CMV serostatus.

The chain is built from TRBV28 and TRBJ1-5, with a tentative D call TRBD1 (6 bases). Sequenced sample: PBMCs. The clonotype originates from a young man in good health and CMV-seropositive. As DNA, the CDR3 is TGTGCCAGCAGACGAAGGGGGATAGGCGGTCAGCCCCAGCATTTT. This codes for CASRRRGIGGQPQHF.